The 10 T cell receptor beta chains listed next were all sequenced from one sample in a study of T-cell memory formation after mild COVID-19. In TCRdb, the 5' RACE reads were re-called with MiXCR into one record per CDR3 protein. Of around 62,000 distinct CDR3 sequences detected, about a quarter appear once; the ten largest clones hold more than 40%. Sequencing was performed on PBMCs or a T cell subset sorted from them (not recorded which). All receptors come from a man aged 18 to 29 who had mild COVID-19 (a few samples of this study predate the infection). Cell type and time point are not known.

J is TRBJ2-2 and V is TRBV7-9, with no clear D. The CDR3 length is 13 residues. Germline loops: CDR1 SEHNR, CDR2 FQNEAQ (reference sequence). V was pared by 1 base and J by 6 bases, with 6 bases between. Here the CDR3 reads CASSLVRAGELFF. The DNA of the CDR3 is TGTGCCAGCAGCTTAGTACGGGCCGGGGAGCTGTTTTTT.

The chain employs TRBV12-3 or TRBV12-4 and TRBJ2-1; perhaps TRBD2 as D (6 bases). The CDR3 is made up of 14 amino acids. Trimming pared 4 bases from V and 12 bases from J, leaving 19 bases between. The DNA of the CDR3 is TGTGCCAGCAGTTCATGGCGGGACGGCCACGGGCAGTTCTTC. Translated, it gives CASSSWRDGHGQFF.

The rearrangement uses TRBV6-5 and TRBJ1-2, with TRBD1 matching over 9 bases. V lost 6 bases and J lost 10; bases outside the gene matches: 6. The CDR3 is made up of 12 amino acids. CDR1 is MNHEY and CDR2 is SVGAGI in the germline V gene. CDR3 DNA sequence: TGTGCCAGCAGAGACACAGGGGGCGCCTACACCTTC. Its translation is CASRDTGGAYTF.

CDR3 DNA sequence: TGTGCCAGCAGCACAGGCGGCGGCGCCGCGGGCACCGGGGAGCTGTTTTTT. Encoded protein: CASSTGGGAAGTGELFF. The V gene is TRBV7-9, the J gene TRBJ2-2, with D perhaps assigned TRBD1 or TRBD2 (5 bases each). The germline CDR1 and CDR2 sequences are SEHNR and FQNEAQ (reference sequence). Between the trimmed V and J ends, which lost 5 bases and 4 bases, there was a span of 20 bases. The CDR3 is 17 amino acids.

The chain uses TRBV9 and TRBJ2-1; TRBD2 aligns across 9 bases. The CDR3 extends over 12 amino acids. Germline CDR1 and CDR2: SGDLS and YYNGEE. V lost 3 bases to trimming and J lost 9 bases; unmatched junction nucleotides: 1. CDR3 coding DNA: TGTGCCAGCAGCGCGGGACTAGCTGAGCAGTTCTTC. This translates into CASSAGLAEQFF.

The chain is built from TRBV6-6 and TRBJ2-5; D may correspond to TRBD1 or TRBD2 (5 bases each). The CDR3 covers 15 residues. Germline lookup yields CDR1 MNHNY and CDR2 SVGAGI (reference sequence). V was trimmed by 5 bases and J by 4 bases, leaving 17 bases between them. The CDR3 coding sequence is TGTGCCAGCAGTCCCGACGGGGACCTGGTAGAGACCCAGTACTTC. Its protein product is CASSPDGDLVETQYF.

This clonotype was recorded a few times. This chain connects TRBV6-5 to TRBJ2-1; possibly TRBD1 for D (6 bases). CDR1 is MNHEY, CDR2 SVGAGI, per germline. The CDR3 totals 15 residues. V was clipped by 2 bases and J by 7 bases, with 15 bases between them. CDR3 nucleotides: TGTGCCAGCAGTTACCTAGCACAGGGTAATAATGAGCAGTTCTTC. Its translation is CASSYLAQGNNEQFF.

This chain uses TRBV5-1 with TRBJ2-7; D remains unclear. Germline lookup yields CDR1 SGHRS and CDR2 YFSETQ. Trimming shortened V by 1 base and J by 2 bases, and 10 bases separated the two germline ends. The CDR3 is 14 residues long. CDR3 coding DNA: TGCGCCAGCAGCTTGTTGGGTGGAGCCTACGAGCAGTACTTC. It encodes CASSLLGGAYEQYF.

Only a few counts were recorded for this clonotype. This rearrangement joins TRBV4-2 to TRBJ2-1, with D unresolved. V lost 3 bases and J 8 bases, leaving 14 bases between the germline ends. Germline CDR1 reads LGHNA; CDR2 reads YNFKEQ. CDR3 size: 14 residues. The CDR3: CASSQDLGPDEQFF. CDR3 nucleotides: TGTGCCAGCAGCCAGGACCTAGGGCCCGATGAGCAGTTCTTC.

This clonotype was seen more than once but under ten times. This chain joins TRBV6-2 or TRBV6-3 and TRBJ2-1, with TRBD2 matching 7 bases. V was clipped by 8 bases and J by 8 bases; unmatched bases: 21. From germline, CDR1 is MNHEY and CDR2 SVGEGT. The CDR3 contains 17 residues. CDR3 sequence (DNA): TGTGCCAGCGGGGGGGTAGACCGTGACGGGGTTGTCGATGAGCAGTTCTTC. Translating gives CASGGVDRDGVVDEQFF.